This T cell receptor (beta chain) was documented in a study of OX40 agonist ivuxolimab in advanced cancers. Systemic immunosuppression or a history of autoimmune disease excluded patients. Sequenced by immunoSEQ multiplex PCR; TCRdb stores in-frame clones only, minus some. The sample lists about 9,700 clones; over 65% were seen once. The sample in question was CD4+ or CD8+ T cells sorted from blood, obtained in a trial of the OX40 agonist ivuxolimab. This TCR was recovered from an adult with an advanced solid tumor such as melanoma, head and neck, liver or kidney cancer.

The CDR3 region has the DNA TGTGCCAGCAGCTTATTTAAGGGGGCGAACTATGGCTACACCTTC. Its protein is CASSLFKGANYGYTF. The chain combines TRBV11-3 with TRBJ1-2, with 7 bases fitting TRBD1. V was pared by 2 bases and J by 2 bases, with 5 bases of the junction left unmatched. Germline V gene sequence: CDR1 SGHNT, CDR2 YENEEA. The CDR3 loop spans 15 amino acids.